The clone carrying this T cell receptor (beta chain) was seen many times. No antigen is known for it. Per germline, CDR1 MNHEY and CDR2 SMNVEV (reference sequence). The CDR3 extends over 18 amino acids. V shed 2 bases and J shed 3 bases, with 21 bases lying between them. The authors prepared the TCRbeta library with unique molecular identifiers. One entry per CDR3 protein results from TCRdb running MiXCR on the PCR reads. The profile shows around 300,000 distinct CDR3 sequences, under 14% of them singletons. The entry originates in a study of T-cell reconstitution after alpha-beta-depleted transplantation in children. Study results and caveats: Some patients' high day-60 TCRbeta diversity was traced to surviving recipient T cells and thymic progenitors. Several hundred expanded graft clones reportedly were the source of alpha-beta T cells about two months after transplant.

This TCR derives from a male patient under 10 years old who had a stem cell transplant for chronic granulomatous disease, so the T cells may come from the graft donor. Source: peripheral blood, taken 180 days after TCRalphabeta/CD19-depleted stem cell transplant. V is TRBV27 and J is TRBJ2-3; D may match TRBD1 or TRBD2 (6 bases each). In nucleotides, the CDR3 is TGTGCCAGCAGTTTAGCCTTAATACAGGGACTCACTACAGATACGCAGTATTTT. Amino acids: CASSLALIQGLTTDTQYF.